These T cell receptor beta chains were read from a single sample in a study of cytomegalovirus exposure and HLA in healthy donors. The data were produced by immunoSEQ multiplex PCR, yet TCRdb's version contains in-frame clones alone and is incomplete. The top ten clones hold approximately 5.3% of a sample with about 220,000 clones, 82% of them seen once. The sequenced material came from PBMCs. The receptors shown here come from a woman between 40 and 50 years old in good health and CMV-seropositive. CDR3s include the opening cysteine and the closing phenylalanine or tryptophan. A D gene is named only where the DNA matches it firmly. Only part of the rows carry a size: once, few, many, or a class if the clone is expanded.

TGTGCCAGTAGTTTTACAGGGCCCACTGAAGCTTTCTTT,CASSFTGPTEAFF,-,TRBV19,TRBJ1-1,-
TGTGCCAGCAGTGGCGGTCGGGGTGAAGCTTTCTTT,CASSGGRGEAFF,-,TRBV6-4,TRBJ1-1,-
TGTGCCAGCAGTGGGGACAGGGTGGGGGCTTTCTTT,CASSGDRVGAFF,TRBD1,TRBV6-6,TRBJ1-1,-
TGTGCCAGCAGCTTGTCGGTCTATAAAGATACGCAGTATTTT,CASSLSVYKDTQYF,-,TRBV5-6,TRBJ2-3,-
TGTGCCAGCAGTCGCCCATCGAATCGTGGGGGCAAGCACGAGCAGTACTTC,CASSRPSNRGGKHEQYF,-,TRBV27,TRBJ2-7,few
TGTGCCACGTGGGGGGGCGTTGCGAATGGCTACACCTTC,CATWGGVANGYTF,-,TRBV28,TRBJ1-2,-
TGCAGCGCCGAAGGGGTAGGATACGAGCAGTACTTC,CSAEGVGYEQYF,-,TRBV29-1,TRBJ2-7,-
TGCGCCAGCAGCTTTGTTTCCGGGCAGGGAAGTGAAGCTTTCTTT,CASSFVSGQGSEAFF,-,TRBV5-1,TRBJ1-1,-
TGTGCCATCACCCGGGGATTGACTAGCGGGAGGTCCTACGAGCAGTACTTC,CAITRGLTSGRSYEQYF,TRBD2,TRBV10-3,TRBJ2-7,-
TGTGCCAGCTCCCCCTCCGGGACAACCAACTATGGCTACACCTTC,CASSPSGTTNYGYTF,-,TRBV19,TRBJ1-2,-
TGCGCCAGCAGCTTGGGGACTGGCGAAGCTTTCTTT,CASSLGTGEAFF,-,TRBV5-1,TRBJ1-1,-
TGTGCCAGCAGCTCTGGCACCGGACAGGGCAGTGGCTACACCTTC,CASSSGTGQGSGYTF,TRBD1,TRBV7-6,TRBJ1-2,-
TGCGCCAGCAGTGAAGTCCCAGGGGGCGCGGATGGCTACACCTTC,CASSEVPGGADGYTF,TRBD1,TRBV10-2,TRBJ1-2,-
TGTGCCATCAGCCCTGGGAGGAAAGCGGGGGGGGATAAGGATGAGCAGTTCTTC,CAISPGRKAGGDKDEQFF,TRBD2,TRBV10-3,TRBJ2-1,-
TGCAGCGTTTCCCGCAGTAGCAATCAGCCCCAGCATTTT,CSVSRSSNQPQHF,-,TRBV29-1,TRBJ1-5,-
TGTGCCAGCAGCCGCTCACTAGCGGGGGGGCCCAATGAGCAGTTCTTC,CASSRSLAGGPNEQFF,TRBD2,TRBV5-6,TRBJ2-1,-
TGTGCCAGCAGCTTGGGGGTGAGGGCCCCCGGGGAGCTGTTTTTT,CASSLGVRAPGELFF,-,TRBV5-4,TRBJ2-2,-
TGTGCCAGCAGTCTGCGAAGTCCCGATACGCAGTATTTT,CASSLRSPDTQYF,-,TRBV6-5,TRBJ2-3,-
TGTGCCAGTAGTATAGTTTGGCGGTTCACTGAAGCTTTCTTT,CASSIVWRFTEAFF,-,TRBV19,TRBJ1-1,-
TGTGCCAGTAGTCGGTCCCCGGAGACCCAGTACTTC,CASSRSPETQYF,-,TRBV19,TRBJ2-5,-
TGTGCCAGCAGTGACTTTGGGGGGACAGATACGCAGTATTTT,CASSDFGGTDTQYF,-,TRBV6-4,TRBJ2-3,-
TGTGCCAGCAGGATCTCAGGGGGCGAAGAGCAGTACTTC,CASRISGGEEQYF,TRBD1,TRBV6-1,TRBJ2-7,-
TGTGCCAGCAGCCGACTAGCGGGGGGTCAAGAGACCCAGTACTTC,CASSRLAGGQETQYF,TRBD2,TRBV2,TRBJ2-5,once
TGTGCCAGTAGTCTACAGTCCCCTAGCAATCAGCCCCAGCATTTT,CASSLQSPSNQPQHF,-,TRBV19,TRBJ1-5,-
TGTGCCAGCAGAGAGCACGGGACTTTCTCCTACAATGAGCAGTTCTTC,CASREHGTFSYNEQFF,-,TRBV28,TRBJ2-1,once
TGTGCCAGCAGTTCCAGGGGTGGCACTGAAGCTTTCTTT,CASSSRGGTEAFF,-,TRBV27,TRBJ1-1,-
TGCGCCAGCAGCTTGCCTAGCGATGCGGAGACCCAGTACTTC,CASSLPSDAETQYF,-,TRBV5-1,TRBJ2-5,-
TGTGCCAGCAGCTCAAAGGGCTATCCGATGGGACTAGTAACCTACGAGCAGTACTTC,CASSSKGYPMGLVTYEQYF,TRBD2,TRBV11-2,TRBJ2-7,-
TGTGCCAGCAGCTTAGCAGGGGGCGTCCGGGAAAAACTGTTTTTT,CASSLAGGVREKLFF,TRBD1,TRBV11-1,TRBJ1-4,-
TGTGCCAGCATGACAGGGAATACGGGCTACACCTTC,CASMTGNTGYTF,TRBD1,TRBV28,TRBJ1-2,-
TGTGCCTGGACCGACGGGGGGCTGGGCACTGAAGCTTTCTTT,CAWTDGGLGTEAFF,-,TRBV30,TRBJ1-1,few
TGCAGCCGGACTAGCGGCACAGATACGCAGTATTTT,CSRTSGTDTQYF,TRBD2,TRBV29-1,TRBJ2-3,-
TGCGCCAGCAGCCAAGATGTCGGGATGGGCAGGGAGCAGTTCTTC,CASSQDVGMGREQFF,-,TRBV4-1,TRBJ2-1,-
TGTGCCAGCAGTGCCGACAGTACCCCTACCTACGAGCAGTACTTC,CASSADSTPTYEQYF,-,TRBV6-1,TRBJ2-7,-
TGTGCCAGCAGCGTTAACGTCGGGTCGGGAAACACCATATATTTT,CASSVNVGSGNTIYF,-,TRBV9,TRBJ1-3,-
TGTGCCAGTAGTATATTATCAGGCAATCAGCCCCAGCATTTT,CASSILSGNQPQHF,-,TRBV19,TRBJ1-5,-